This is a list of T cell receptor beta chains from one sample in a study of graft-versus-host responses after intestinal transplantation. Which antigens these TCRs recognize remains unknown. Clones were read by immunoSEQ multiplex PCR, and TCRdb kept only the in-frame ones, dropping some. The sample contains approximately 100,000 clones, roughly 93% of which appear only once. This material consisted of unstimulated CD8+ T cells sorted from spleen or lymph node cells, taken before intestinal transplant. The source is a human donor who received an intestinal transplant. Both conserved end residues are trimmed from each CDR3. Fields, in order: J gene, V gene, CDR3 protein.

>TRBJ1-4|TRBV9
ASSVGGNEKLF
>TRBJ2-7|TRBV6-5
ASSYPLGGGYYEQY
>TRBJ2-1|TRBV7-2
ASTSHGGRFYNEQF
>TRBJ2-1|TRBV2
ASRVGLGLNEQF
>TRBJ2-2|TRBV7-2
ASSLFPGPSDGELF
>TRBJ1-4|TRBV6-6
ASSQADEKLF
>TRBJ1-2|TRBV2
ASSEALTGGYT
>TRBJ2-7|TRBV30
AWTGTGGYEQY
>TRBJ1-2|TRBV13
ASSLLGQGPHYGYT
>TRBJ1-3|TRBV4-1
ASSEDRGSGNTIY
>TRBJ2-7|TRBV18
ASSPTGPYEQY
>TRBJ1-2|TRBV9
ASSVEQTNNYGYT
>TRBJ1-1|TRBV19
ASSTLGEAF
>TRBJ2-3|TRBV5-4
ASSPGGTSSDTQY
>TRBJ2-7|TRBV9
ASSRGQGDYDEQY
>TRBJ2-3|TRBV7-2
ASSDQRGTDTQY
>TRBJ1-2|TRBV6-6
ASSYSPGTNYGYT
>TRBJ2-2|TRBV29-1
SVTEAGELF
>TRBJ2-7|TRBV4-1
ASSQGDRDYEQY
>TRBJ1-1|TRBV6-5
ASSPFTGATEAF
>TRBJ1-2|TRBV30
AWKGSSGYGYT
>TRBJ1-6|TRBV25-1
ASTGTEVSPLH
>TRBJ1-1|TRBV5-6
ASNYNRGWNTEAF
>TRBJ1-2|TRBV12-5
ASGLGQGGRSNYGYT
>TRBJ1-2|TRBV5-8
ASSLDREGYT
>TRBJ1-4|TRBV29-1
SVEDSPGQGFPNEKLF
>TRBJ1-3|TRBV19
ASSIPRTEPQPGNTIY
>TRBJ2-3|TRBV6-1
ASSEGTGGY
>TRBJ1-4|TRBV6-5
ASSSSVATNEKLF
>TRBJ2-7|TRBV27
ASRAGRAASYEQY
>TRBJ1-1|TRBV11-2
ASSLRAGDTEAF
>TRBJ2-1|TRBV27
ASSLLNEQF
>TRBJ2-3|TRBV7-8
ASSFLDAESTDTQY
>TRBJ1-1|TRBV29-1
SGELQGDTEAF
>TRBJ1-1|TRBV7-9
ASSLEGGTNSEAF
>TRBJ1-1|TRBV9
ASSAGTGNTEAF
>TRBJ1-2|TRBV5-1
ASSLGGYDGYT
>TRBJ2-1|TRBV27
ASSASGRYNEQF
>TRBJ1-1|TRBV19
ASTTTGMNTEAF
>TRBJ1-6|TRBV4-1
ASSQEHPGDSPLH
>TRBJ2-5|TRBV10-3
AISESQGKETQY
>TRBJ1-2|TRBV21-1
ASTYFRDGYT
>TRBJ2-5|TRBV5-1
ASSLGGTLGPETQY
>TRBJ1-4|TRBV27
ASSFTGGEKLF
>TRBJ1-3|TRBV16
ASSQRQSSGNTIY